This T cell receptor (beta chain) was sequenced for a study of CD8 T cells in Susac syndrome. Study results and caveats: Among active patients and in TEMRA cells, CD8+ clonal expansion in Susac reached its peak.

Details on this clonotype: The antigen remains undetermined.

The CDR3 consists of 13 residues. Germline lookup yields CDR1 SGDLS and CDR2 YYNGEE. V gave up 0 bases and J gave up 4 bases, with 7 bases separating them. The RNA input was about 0.45 to 1 ug, and it was reverse transcribed with random hexamers. Each CDR3 protein is one row after TCRdb ran MiXCR on the immunoSEQ multiplex PCR reads. The table records under 110,000 distinct CDR3 sequences, roughly 94% of them present only once. The clonotype comes from a human donor with Susac syndrome. V is TRBV9 and J is TRBJ1-2, with D perhaps TRBD1 (5 bases). Sequencing input: CD8+ T cells from PBMCs. The CDR3 DNA reads TGTGCCAGCAGCGTAGGACAGACCTATGGCTACACCTTC. Translating gives CASSVGQTYGYTF.